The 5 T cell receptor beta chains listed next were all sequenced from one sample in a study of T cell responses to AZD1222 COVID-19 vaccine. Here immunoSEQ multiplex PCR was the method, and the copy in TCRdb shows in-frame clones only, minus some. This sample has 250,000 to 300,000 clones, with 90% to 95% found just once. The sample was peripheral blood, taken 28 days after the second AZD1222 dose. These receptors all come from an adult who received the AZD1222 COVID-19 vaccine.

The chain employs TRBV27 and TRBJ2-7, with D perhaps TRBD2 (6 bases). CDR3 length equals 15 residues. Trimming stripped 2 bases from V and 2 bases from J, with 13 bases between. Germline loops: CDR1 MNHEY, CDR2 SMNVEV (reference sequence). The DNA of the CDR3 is TGTGCCAGCAGTTTAAGTCTAGCGATTCCCTACGAGCAGTACTTC. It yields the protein CASSLSLAIPYEQYF.

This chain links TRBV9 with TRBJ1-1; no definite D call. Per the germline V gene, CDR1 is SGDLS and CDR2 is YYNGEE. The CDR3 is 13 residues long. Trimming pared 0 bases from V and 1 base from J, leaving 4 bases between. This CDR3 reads CASSVVANTEAFF. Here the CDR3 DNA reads TGTGCCAGCAGCGTAGTCGCGAACACTGAAGCTTTCTTT.

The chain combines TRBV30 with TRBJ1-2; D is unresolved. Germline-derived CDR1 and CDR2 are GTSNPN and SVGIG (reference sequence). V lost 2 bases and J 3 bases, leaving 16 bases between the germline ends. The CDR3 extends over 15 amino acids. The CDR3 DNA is TGTGCCTGGAGTTTTAGGCAGAACAGCCACTATGGCTACACCTTC. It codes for CAWSFRQNSHYGYTF.

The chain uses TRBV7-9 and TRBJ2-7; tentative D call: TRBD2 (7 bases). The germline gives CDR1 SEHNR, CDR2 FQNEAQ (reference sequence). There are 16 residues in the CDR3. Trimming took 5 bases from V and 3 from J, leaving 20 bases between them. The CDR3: CASSTGGGAVLYEQYF. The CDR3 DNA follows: TGTGCCAGCAGCACTGGTGGGGGGGCCGTCCTCTACGAGCAGTACTTC.

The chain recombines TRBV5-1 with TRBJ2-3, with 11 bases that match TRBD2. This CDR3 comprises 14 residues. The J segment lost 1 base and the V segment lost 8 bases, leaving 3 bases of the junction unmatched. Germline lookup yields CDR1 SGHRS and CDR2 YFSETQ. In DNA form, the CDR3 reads TGCGCCAGTCAGACTAGCGGGGGCACAGATACGCAGTATTTT. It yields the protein CASQTSGGTDTQYF.